The present entry profiles one T cell receptor (beta chain) with its context. What it binds is unknown. The data originate from a study of cytomegalovirus exposure and HLA in healthy donors. The study, taken as a whole, reports: Clonal expansion was found to be greater in HLA-associated TCR beta chains than in equally common others in a later analysis. An analysis done earlier found most TCR beta V segments productive about 87% or about 30% of the time.

The CDR3 is 17 amino acids. Germline V lookup: CDR1 SGHVS, CDR2 FQNEAQ. With 5 bases clipped from V and 9 bases from J, the junction kept 13 bases outside the gene matches. The PCR contained 60 Vbeta and 13 Jbeta primers. Repertoires were generated with immunoSEQ multiplex PCR, while TCRdb's copy carries only in-frame clones and drops some. This sample yields about 130,000 clones, of which more than 80% are seen a single time; more than 2.5% belongs to the top ten. The sample taken for sequencing was PBMCs. The genes are TRBV7-8 and TRBJ2-1, with TRBD2 matching 13 bases. The sequence came from a male donor in good health and CMV-seronegative. The CDR3 loop is CASSPGLAGNLGFEQFF. CDR3 nucleotides: TGTGCCAGCAGCCCGGGACTAGCGGGGAATCTTGGTTTTGAGCAGTTCTTC.